These 7 T cell receptor beta chains were sequenced from one sample in a study of OX40 agonist ivuxolimab in advanced cancers. Profiled with immunoSEQ multiplex PCR; TCRdb holds only in-frame clones, not every one. Of over 65,000 clones listed, roughly 90% were seen once; the top ten hold approximately 0.5%. The source material was CD4+ or CD8+ T cells sorted from blood, sampled in a trial of the OX40 agonist ivuxolimab. These receptors were obtained from an adult with an advanced solid tumor such as melanoma, head and neck, liver or kidney cancer.

V usage is TRBV29-1 and J usage is TRBJ2-1, with a possible D match to TRBD1 (6 bases). Trimming stripped 6 bases from V and 13 bases from J, with 19 bases between. Germline loops: CDR1 SQVTM, CDR2 ANQGSEA. This CDR3 has 12 residues. Here the CDR3 DNA reads TGCAGCGTGGCCCTACCAGGGGCCAACCAGTTCTTC. This sequence encodes CSVALPGANQFF.

This clone has just one count. This sequence joins TRBV5-5 and TRBJ2-5; weak D call: TRBD2 (6 bases). V lost 2 bases, J lost 9 bases, and 26 bases lay in between. Germline-derived CDR1 and CDR2 are SGHKS and YYEKEE (reference sequence). The CDR3 is made up of 17 amino acids. CDR3 nucleotides: TGTGCCAGCAGCTTCAGAGGGAGGAGACCCAATGTGGAACCCCAGTACTTC. Its protein is CASSFRGRRPNVEPQYF.

Only one count was recorded for this clone. CDR3: CASSIRVLAGADGELFF. The CDR3 DNA sequence: TGTGCCAGCAGCATAAGGGTCCTAGCGGGAGCGGACGGGGAGCTGTTTTTT. This sequence joins TRBV21-1 and TRBJ2-2; the table assigns TRBD2, which was not confirmed against the DNA. TRBV21-1 is listed as a pseudogene. This CDR3 is 17 amino acids long.

The gene calls are TRBV11-2 and TRBJ1-1; perhaps TRBD1 as D (5 bases). V was cut by 3 bases and J by 3 bases, with 8 bases left in between. The CDR3 consists of 13 residues. The germline CDR1 and CDR2 sequences are SGHAT and FQNNGV. Written as DNA, the CDR3 is TGTGCCAGCAGCTTTCAGGGTGACACTGAAGCTTTCTTT. Its protein is CASSFQGDTEAFF. Variable domain in full (rest from reference TRBV11-2 and TRBJ1-1): EAGVAQSPRYKIIEKRQSVAFWCNPISGHATLYWYQQILGQGPKLLIQFQNNGVVDDSQLPKDRFSAERLKGVDSTLKIQPAKLEDSAVYLCASSFQGDTEAFFGQGTRLTVV.

V and J are TRBV4-1 and TRBJ2-2; 10 nucleotides agree with TRBD2. Per the germline V gene, CDR1 is MGHRA and CDR2 is YSYEKL. Unmatched junction bases numbered 9, after V lost 5 bases and J lost 0 bases. The CDR3 spans 18 residues. CDR3 sequence: CASSLGLAPSANTGELFF. Written as DNA, the CDR3 is TGCGCCAGCAGCTTGGGACTAGCGCCTTCTGCGAACACCGGGGAGCTGTTTTTT.

J is TRBJ2-1 and V is TRBV7-8; 7 bases fit TRBD2. CDR1 is SGHVS and CDR2 is FQNEAQ in the germline V gene. This CDR3 comprises 12 residues. Trimming at V came to 5 bases and at J to 15 bases, leaving 10 bases not matched to a gene. CDR3 DNA sequence: TGTGCCAGCAGCCCCAGCCCTAGCGGCGTGTTCTTC. This codes for CASSPSPSGVFF.

The genes are TRBV9 and TRBJ2-1, with D maybe TRBD2 (5 bases). The V gene's germline CDR1 is SGDLS and CDR2 YYNGEE. Trimming shortened V by 3 bases and J by 5 bases, and 18 bases separated the two germline ends. CDR3 size: 16 residues. CDR3 nucleotides: TGTGCCAGCAGCGCAGAAGAGGGAGTCGGACACAATGAGCAGTTCTTC. Its protein product is CASSAEEGVGHNEQFF.